This T cell receptor (beta chain) was obtained from a study of blood T cell repertoires in COVID-19. Study information: The origin of the acute and convalescent COVID-19 samples was the United States, Italy and Spain. The analysed material was cDNA or gDNA that came from T cells, B-cell-depleted T cells, or PBMCs.

The protocol was immunoSEQ multiplex PCR, while the TCRdb copy is restricted to in-frame clones and leaves out a portion. The data show roughly 220,000 clones, with about 88% seen just once and approximately 10% held by the top ten. Looked up from germline, CDR1 is SGHRS and CDR2 is YFSETQ. The CDR3 is 14 amino acids. V shed 7 bases and J 1 base; nucleotides not matched to a gene: 6. The J gene is TRBJ2-3, the V gene TRBV5-1; TRBD2 aligns across 7 bases. The sample comprised peripheral blood. This receptor was taken from a woman aged 45-65 years with COVID-19, enrolled during active disease. The CDR3 loop is CASQERGRTDTQYF. The CDR3 nucleotides are TGCGCCAGCCAAGAGCGGGGCCGCACAGATACGCAGTATTTT.